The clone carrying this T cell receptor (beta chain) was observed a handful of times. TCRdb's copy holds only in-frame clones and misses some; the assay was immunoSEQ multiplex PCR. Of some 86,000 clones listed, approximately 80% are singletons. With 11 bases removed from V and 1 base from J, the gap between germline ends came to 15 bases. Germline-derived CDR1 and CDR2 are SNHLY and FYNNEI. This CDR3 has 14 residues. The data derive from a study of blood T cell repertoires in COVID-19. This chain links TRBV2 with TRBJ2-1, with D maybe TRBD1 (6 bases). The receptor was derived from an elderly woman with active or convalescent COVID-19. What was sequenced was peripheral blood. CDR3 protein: CASSQGESYNEQFF. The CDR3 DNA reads TGTGCCTCATCACAGGGTGAGTCCTACAATGAGCAGTTCTTC.